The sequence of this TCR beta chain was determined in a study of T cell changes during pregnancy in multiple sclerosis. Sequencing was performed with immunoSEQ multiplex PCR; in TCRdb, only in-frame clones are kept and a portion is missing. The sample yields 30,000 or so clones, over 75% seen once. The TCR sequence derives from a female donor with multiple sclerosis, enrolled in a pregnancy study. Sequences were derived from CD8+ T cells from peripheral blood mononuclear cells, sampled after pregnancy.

The CDR3 DNA reads TGCGCCAGCAGCCAAGACGGTGGACACTCAGGAAACACCATATATTTT. Translated, it gives CASSQDGGHSGNTIYF. V usage is TRBV4-3 and J usage is TRBJ1-3, with D possibly TRBD1 on 5 matching bases. Germline V gene sequence: CDR1 LGHNA, CDR2 YSLEER. The length of the CDR3 is 16 residues. V was clipped by 0 bases and J by 4 bases, with 13 bases between them.